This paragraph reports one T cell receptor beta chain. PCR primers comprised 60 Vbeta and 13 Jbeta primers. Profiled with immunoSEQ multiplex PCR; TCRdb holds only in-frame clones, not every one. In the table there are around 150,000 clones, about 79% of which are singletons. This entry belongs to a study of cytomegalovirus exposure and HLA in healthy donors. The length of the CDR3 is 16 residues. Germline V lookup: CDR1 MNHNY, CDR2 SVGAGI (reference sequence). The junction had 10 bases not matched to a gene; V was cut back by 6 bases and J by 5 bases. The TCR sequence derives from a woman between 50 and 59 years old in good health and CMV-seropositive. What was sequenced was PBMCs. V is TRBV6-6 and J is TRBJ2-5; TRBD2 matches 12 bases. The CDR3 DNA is TGTGCCAGCAGGGCGTCTAGCGGGGGGGCGTGGGAGACCCAGTACTTC. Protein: CASRASSGGAWETQYF.